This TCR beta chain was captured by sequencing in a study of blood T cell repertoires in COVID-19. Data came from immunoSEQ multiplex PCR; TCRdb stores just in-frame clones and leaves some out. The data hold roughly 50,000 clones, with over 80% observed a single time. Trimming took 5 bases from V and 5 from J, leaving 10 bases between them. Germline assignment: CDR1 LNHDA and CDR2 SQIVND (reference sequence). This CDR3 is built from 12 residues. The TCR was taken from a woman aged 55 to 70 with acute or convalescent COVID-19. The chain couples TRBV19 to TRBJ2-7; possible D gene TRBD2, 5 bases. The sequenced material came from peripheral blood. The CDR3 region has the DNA TGTGCCAGTAGTGGGAGCGGCAACGAGCAGTACTTC. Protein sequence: CASSGSGNEQYF.